The rows below give T cell receptor beta chains drawn from one sample of a study of blood T cells in healthy people across ages. TCRdb independently ran MiXCR on the 5' RACE reads; one entry per CDR3 protein. The top ten clones hold about 23% of a sample with fewer than 2,000,000 distinct CDR3 sequences, 39% of them seen once. The sequencing input was blood. Source of these receptors: a human donor in good health. The CDR3 runs from the conserved cysteine through the conserved F or W. Fields, in order: CDR3 protein, CDR3 DNA, clone size, J gene, D gene, V gene. D genes are given only for firm matches. The size entry is marked missing in some rows and otherwise reads once, few, many or a size class.

cdr3_aa: CASSIQGGHGYTF
cdr3_nt: TGTGCCAGCAGTATACAGGGGGGCCATGGCTACACCTTC
clone_size: -
j_call: TRBJ1-2
d_call: TRBD1
v_call: TRBV28

cdr3_aa: CASRLSGRAENTEAFF
cdr3_nt: TGTGCCAGCAGGCTCTCGGGCAGGGCAGAGAACACTGAAGCTTTCTTT
clone_size: -
j_call: TRBJ1-1
d_call: -
v_call: TRBV6-5

cdr3_aa: CASSQDGAGNEQYF
cdr3_nt: TGTGCCAGCAGCCAAGATGGGGCAGGGAACGAGCAGTACTTC
clone_size: -
j_call: TRBJ2-7
d_call: -
v_call: TRBV3-1

cdr3_aa: CASSPPAGSSYEQYF
cdr3_nt: TGTGCCAGCAGCCCCCCGGCGGGGAGCTCCTACGAGCAGTACTTC
clone_size: -
j_call: TRBJ2-7
d_call: -
v_call: TRBV3-1

cdr3_aa: CASSLQTGYNEQFF
cdr3_nt: TGTGCCAGCAGTTTGCAGACTGGTTACAATGAGCAGTTCTTC
clone_size: many
j_call: TRBJ2-1
d_call: -
v_call: TRBV7-2

cdr3_aa: CASSTWGGAIIYEQYF
cdr3_nt: TGTGCCAGCAGTACTTGGGGGGGGGCAATAATCTACGAGCAGTACTTC
clone_size: few
j_call: TRBJ2-7
d_call: -
v_call: TRBV28

cdr3_aa: CSAGGTSTYEQYF
cdr3_nt: TGCAGTGCGGGCGGCACCTCCACCTACGAGCAGTACTTC
clone_size: few
j_call: TRBJ2-7
d_call: -
v_call: TRBV20-1

cdr3_aa: CASSDLGVDGYTF
cdr3_nt: TGTGCCAGCAGTGATCTGGGGGTTGATGGCTACACCTTC
clone_size: few
j_call: TRBJ1-2
d_call: -
v_call: TRBV2

cdr3_aa: CASSFGSSGGTNEQFF
cdr3_nt: TGTGCCAGCAGCTTTGGGTCTAGCGGGGGGACGAATGAGCAGTTCTTC
clone_size: -
j_call: TRBJ2-1
d_call: TRBD2
v_call: TRBV13

cdr3_aa: CASSLAGQTYEQYF
cdr3_nt: TGTGCCAGCAGCTTAGCGGGACAGACCTACGAGCAGTACTTC
clone_size: many
j_call: TRBJ2-7
d_call: TRBD1
v_call: TRBV7-9

cdr3_aa: CASSEGPPVAQHF
cdr3_nt: TGTGCCAGCAGTGAAGGGCCCCCCGTGGCCCAGCATTTT
clone_size: -
j_call: TRBJ1-5
d_call: -
v_call: TRBV6-1

cdr3_aa: CASMFSRGADTQYF
cdr3_nt: TGTGCCAGCATGTTTTCCAGGGGCGCAGATACGCAGTATTTT
clone_size: -
j_call: TRBJ2-3
d_call: -
v_call: TRBV6-1

cdr3_aa: CATSDFRLAGHNEQFF
cdr3_nt: TGTGCCACCAGTGATTTTCGACTAGCGGGGCACAATGAGCAGTTCTTC
clone_size: -
j_call: TRBJ2-1
d_call: TRBD2
v_call: TRBV24-1

cdr3_aa: CASNEQGGTNEKLFF
cdr3_nt: TGTGCCAGCAATGAACAGGGTGGGACGAATGAAAAACTGTTTTTT
clone_size: -
j_call: TRBJ1-4
d_call: -
v_call: TRBV2

cdr3_aa: CASSLSQSLYGYTF
cdr3_nt: TGCGCCAGCAGCTTATCCCAATCGCTGTATGGCTACACCTTC
clone_size: -
j_call: TRBJ1-2
d_call: -
v_call: TRBV5-1

cdr3_aa: CSARSQGHEQYF
cdr3_nt: TGCAGTGCCCGTTCCCAGGGTCACGAGCAGTACTTC
clone_size: -
j_call: TRBJ2-7
d_call: -
v_call: TRBV20-1

cdr3_aa: CASSARREYNEQFF
cdr3_nt: TGTGCCAGCAGCGCACGCAGGGAGTACAATGAGCAGTTCTTC
clone_size: -
j_call: TRBJ2-1
d_call: -
v_call: TRBV9

cdr3_aa: CASYGTGSNQPQHF
cdr3_nt: TGTGCCAGTTACGGGACAGGGTCCAATCAGCCCCAGCATTTT
clone_size: -
j_call: TRBJ1-5
d_call: TRBD1
v_call: TRBV6-6

cdr3_aa: CSVVRMGDYGYTF
cdr3_nt: TGCAGCGTTGTAAGGATGGGAGACTATGGCTACACCTTC
clone_size: few
j_call: TRBJ1-2
d_call: -
v_call: TRBV29-1

cdr3_aa: CASSEVRERYSPLHF
cdr3_nt: TGTGCCAGCAGTGAAGTCAGGGAGCGGTATTCACCCCTCCACTTT
clone_size: -
j_call: TRBJ1-6
d_call: -
v_call: TRBV2

cdr3_aa: CSATGGTALTTEAFF
cdr3_nt: TGCAGTGCTACCGGGGGAACAGCATTAACCACTGAAGCTTTCTTT
clone_size: -
j_call: TRBJ1-1
d_call: -
v_call: TRBV20-1

cdr3_aa: CASQRLNTEAFF
cdr3_nt: TGTGCCAGCCAGCGACTGAACACTGAAGCTTTCTTT
clone_size: -
j_call: TRBJ1-1
d_call: -
v_call: TRBV28

cdr3_aa: CASSEEGASRVDEKLFF
cdr3_nt: TGTGCCAGCAGTGAAGAAGGTGCAAGCAGGGTAGATGAAAAACTGTTTTTT
clone_size: few
j_call: TRBJ1-4
d_call: -
v_call: TRBV2

cdr3_aa: CASQRLAGGPSYNEQFF
cdr3_nt: TGTGCCAGCCAAAGACTAGCGGGGGGGCCCTCCTACAATGAGCAGTTCTTC
clone_size: -
j_call: TRBJ2-1
d_call: TRBD2
v_call: TRBV6-6

cdr3_aa: CASATVSYNEQFF
cdr3_nt: TGTGCCAGCGCGACAGTCTCCTACAATGAGCAGTTCTTC
clone_size: -
j_call: TRBJ2-1
d_call: -
v_call: TRBV19

cdr3_aa: CASSQGQSAFF
cdr3_nt: TGCGCCAGCAGCCAAGGACAATCAGCTTTCTTT
clone_size: -
j_call: TRBJ1-1
d_call: -
v_call: TRBV4-3

cdr3_aa: CSVEDHSQTYGYTF
cdr3_nt: TGCAGCGTTGAAGATCACAGTCAGACCTATGGCTACACCTTC
clone_size: few
j_call: TRBJ1-2
d_call: -
v_call: TRBV29-1

cdr3_aa: CASSFGKGNEKLFF
cdr3_nt: TGTGCCAGCAGCTTCGGGAAGGGGAATGAAAAACTGTTTTTT
clone_size: -
j_call: TRBJ1-4
d_call: -
v_call: TRBV7-2

cdr3_aa: CASRRDRSKTETQYF
cdr3_nt: TGTGCCAGCAGACGGGACAGGAGTAAGACGGAGACCCAGTACTTC
clone_size: -
j_call: TRBJ2-5
d_call: TRBD1
v_call: TRBV6-5

cdr3_aa: CSASLLGTVYTDTQYF
cdr3_nt: TGCAGTGCTAGCCTACTCGGGACAGTCTACACAGATACGCAGTATTTT
clone_size: -
j_call: TRBJ2-3
d_call: TRBD1
v_call: TRBV20-1

cdr3_aa: CASSAGQEYNEQFF
cdr3_nt: TGTGCCAGCAGTGCGGGACAGGAATACAATGAGCAGTTCTTC
clone_size: -
j_call: TRBJ2-1
d_call: TRBD1
v_call: TRBV2

cdr3_aa: CASSPGGDTAAFF
cdr3_nt: TGTGCCAGCTCACCAGGTGGGGACACTGCAGCTTTCTTT
clone_size: -
j_call: TRBJ1-1
d_call: -
v_call: TRBV18

cdr3_aa: CASRLGQGVHNEQFF
cdr3_nt: TGTGCCAGCAGGCTCGGACAGGGCGTCCACAATGAGCAGTTCTTC
clone_size: -
j_call: TRBJ2-1
d_call: TRBD1
v_call: TRBV2

cdr3_aa: CASSASRSYNEQFF
cdr3_nt: TGCGCCAGCAGTGCGAGTCGCTCCTACAATGAGCAGTTCTTC
clone_size: -
j_call: TRBJ2-1
d_call: -
v_call: TRBV4-3

cdr3_aa: CASSPYLNTEAFF
cdr3_nt: TGTGCCAGCTCACCATACCTGAACACTGAAGCTTTCTTT
clone_size: few
j_call: TRBJ1-1
d_call: -
v_call: TRBV18

cdr3_aa: CASRMTGALGPNTQYF
cdr3_nt: TGCGCCAGCAGAATGACCGGGGCCCTAGGTCCTAATACGCAGTATTTT
clone_size: -
j_call: TRBJ2-3
d_call: -
v_call: TRBV5-1

cdr3_aa: CASSPKRDSTDTQYF
cdr3_nt: TGTGCCAGTAGCCCAAAGCGGGATAGTACAGATACGCAGTATTTT
clone_size: once
j_call: TRBJ2-3
d_call: TRBD2
v_call: TRBV19

cdr3_aa: CASSIDPGLDTIISYNEQFF
cdr3_nt: TGTGCCAGTAGTATAGATCCGGGACTAGATACTATAATCTCCTACAATGAGCAGTTCTTC
clone_size: once
j_call: TRBJ2-1
d_call: TRBD2
v_call: TRBV19

cdr3_aa: CASSLVTGPYEQFF
cdr3_nt: TGTGCCAGCAGCTTGGTCACGGGGCCCTACGAGCAGTTCTTC
clone_size: -
j_call: TRBJ2-1
d_call: -
v_call: TRBV5-5

cdr3_aa: CASSSTGVPYEQYF
cdr3_nt: TGTGCCAGCAGCTCCACCGGGGTTCCCTACGAGCAGTACTTC
clone_size: -
j_call: TRBJ2-7
d_call: -
v_call: TRBV7-8

cdr3_aa: CSASRDRAYEQYF
cdr3_nt: TGCAGTGCTAGCCGGGACAGGGCATACGAGCAGTACTTC
clone_size: many
j_call: TRBJ2-7
d_call: TRBD1
v_call: TRBV20-1

cdr3_aa: CSASRDRDTEAFF
cdr3_nt: TGCAGTGCTAGCCGGGACAGGGACACTGAAGCTTTCTTT
clone_size: -
j_call: TRBJ1-1
d_call: TRBD1
v_call: TRBV20-1

cdr3_aa: CASSSKPTSGGRTDTQYF
cdr3_nt: TGTGCCAGCAGCTCCAAGCCGACTAGCGGGGGGAGGACAGATACGCAGTATTTT
clone_size: many
j_call: TRBJ2-3
d_call: TRBD2
v_call: TRBV7-3

cdr3_aa: CAISESGSGANVLTF
cdr3_nt: TGTGCCATCAGTGAGTCCGGTTCTGGGGCCAACGTCCTGACTTTC
clone_size: few
j_call: TRBJ2-6
d_call: -
v_call: TRBV10-3

cdr3_aa: CASSVGRWGEQYF
cdr3_nt: TGTGCCAGCAGCGTAGGTCGGTGGGGCGAGCAGTACTTC
clone_size: -
j_call: TRBJ2-7
d_call: -
v_call: TRBV9

cdr3_aa: CASSQRNFMNTEAFF
cdr3_nt: TGCGCCAGCAGCCAAAGGAACTTTATGAACACTGAAGCTTTCTTT
clone_size: -
j_call: TRBJ1-1
d_call: -
v_call: TRBV4-1

cdr3_aa: CASSFTPVARGSEQYF
cdr3_nt: TGTGCCAGCAGTTTCACCCCCGTGGCCAGGGGGAGCGAGCAGTACTTC
clone_size: -
j_call: TRBJ2-7
d_call: TRBD1
v_call: TRBV27

cdr3_aa: CAPQARQKSYEQYF
cdr3_nt: TGTGCCCCCCAAGCCCGACAGAAGTCCTACGAGCAGTACTTC
clone_size: few
j_call: TRBJ2-7
d_call: -
v_call: TRBV9